The source of this T cell receptor beta chain is a study of early T cells in non-severe SARS-CoV-2 infection. Germline lookup yields CDR1 WSHSY and CDR2 SAAADI. Trimming took 5 bases from V and 8 from J; bases not matched to a gene: 11. This CDR3 is 16 amino acids long. TCRdb used MiXCR to reprocess the 5' RACE reads, holding one entry per CDR3 protein. The repertoire consists of tens of thousands of distinct CDR3 sequences, with 20% occurring once and the leading ten covering 15% to 20%. The source is an adult who was a healthcare worker with PCR-confirmed SARS-CoV-2 infection or an uninfected control (not recorded which). Sequencing used whole blood, obtained at baseline. The J gene is TRBJ2-1, the V gene TRBV10-2; 11 nucleotides line up with TRBD2. The CDR3 loop reads CASSNPPLAGGYEQFF. As DNA, the CDR3 is TGCGCCAGCAGTAACCCGCCGCTAGCGGGGGGCTATGAGCAGTTCTTC.